The clone carrying this TCR beta chain has a count of ten or more. Its target is not known. This entry comes from a study of response to subunit inactivated influenza vaccine. The study's findings and limits: That few new T cells are recruited by each seasonal influenza vaccination was the authors' suggestion.

MiXCR, run by TCRdb on the RT-PCR reads, gives a single entry per CDR3 protein. Of more than 400,000 distinct CDR3 sequences listed, about 7.2% are singletons. V shed 3 bases and J 1 base; nucleotides not matched to a gene: 4. The length of the CDR3 is 14 residues. Germline values: CDR1 DFQATT, CDR2 SNEGSKA (reference sequence). The chain carries TRBV20-1 and TRBJ2-3; 7 positions agree with TRBD2. This clonotype was obtained from a man aged 50 to 69 who received an inactivated influenza vaccine. This specimen was PBMCs from blood, taken about 23 months after vaccination. Here the CDR3 reads CSASRDYGTDTQYF. For the CDR3, the DNA is TGCAGTGCTAGCAGGGACTACGGCACAGATACGCAGTATTTT.